These 10 T cell receptor beta chains share one sample of origin, sequenced in a study of early stage breast cancer tumors. TCRdb's table, derived via immunoSEQ multiplex PCR, lists solely in-frame clones and lacks some. The profile shows around 4,400 clones, about two thirds of them singletons. Sequences were obtained from normal breast tissue next to the tumor. The source is a person aged 55 to 75 with breast cancer.

This chain links TRBV19 with TRBJ1-6, with D maybe TRBD1 (6 bases). V was pared by 7 bases and J by 3 bases, with 13 bases between. The CDR3 covers 15 residues. Germline V gene lookup returns CDR1 LNHDA and CDR2 SQIVND (reference sequence). The CDR3 is CASKEGGNYNSPLHF. The CDR3 DNA is TGTGCCAGTAAGGAGGGGGGCAACTATAATTCACCCCTCCACTTT.

V is TRBV30 and J is TRBJ2-1, with TRBD2 matching 10 bases. V trimming: 3 bases; J trimming: 0 bases; junction bases outside the gene matches: 5. The CDR3 consists of 16 residues. Germline CDR1 and CDR2: GTSNPN and SVGIG (reference sequence). The CDR3 coding sequence is TGTGCCTGGAGACCCGGACTAGCGGCCTCCTACAATGAGCAGTTCTTC. This codes for CAWRPGLAASYNEQFF.

This clone has only a few counts. The chain employs TRBV4-2 and TRBJ1-1, with D unclear. The CDR3 is 14 residues long. Germline V lookup: CDR1 LGHNA, CDR2 YNFKEQ. Between the trimmed V and J ends, which lost 2 bases and 5 bases, there was a span of 12 bases. CDR3 DNA: TGTGCCAGCAGCCAAAAATACGGGGAGACTGAAGCTTTCTTT. Amino acids: CASSQKYGETEAFF.

CDR3 in amino acids: CASSPRRTDNTEAFF. The CDR3 bases are TGTGCCAGCAGCCCTCGACGGACGGACAACACTGAAGCTTTCTTT. J is TRBJ1-1 and V is TRBV27; D gene ambiguous. Deletions cut 6 bases from V and 2 bases from J, with 16 bases between. Germline values: CDR1 MNHEY, CDR2 SMNVEV (reference sequence). CDR3 length: 15 amino acids.

The V call is TRBV11-3, the J call TRBJ2-5; D is possibly TRBD1 (5 bases). This CDR3 region has 14 residues. Trimming shortened V by 3 bases and J by 6 bases, and 14 bases separated the two germline ends. CDR1 and CDR2 (germline): SGHNT, YENEEA. CDR3 bases: TGTGCCAGCAGCTTTAAGGGGATCAGGAAGACCCAGTACTTC. Translating gives CASSFKGIRKTQYF.

Judged by abundance, this clone is medium-sized. The chain employs TRBV19 and TRBJ1-4, with unresolved D. Germline V lookup: CDR1 LNHDA, CDR2 SQIVND (reference sequence). This CDR3 comprises 13 residues. Trimming cost V 11 bases and J 4 bases, with 14 bases left between them. The CDR3, as DNA: TGTGCCTCTGCGGACGGAAGTAATGAAAAACTGTTTTTT. Its translation is CASADGSNEKLFF.

The chain couples TRBV7-3 to TRBJ2-3, with D perhaps matching TRBD1 (7 bases). This CDR3 is 16 amino acids long. V lost 5 bases, J lost 7 bases, and 22 bases lay in between. The germline V gene has CDR1 SGHTA and CDR2 FQGTGA. The CDR3 sequence is CASSPQGGWARNTQYF. The CDR3 nucleotides are TGTGCCAGCAGCCCCCAGGGGGGTTGGGCTAGAAATACGCAGTATTTT.

In this sample, this clone turned up once. J is TRBJ2-3 and V is TRBV9, with a weak D call TRBD2 (5 bases). CDR3 length: 12 residues. Germline loops: CDR1 SGDLS, CDR2 YYNGEE. The V end was cut by 4 bases, the J end by 8 bases, with 11 bases between. CDR3 DNA: TGTGCCAGCAGCCCCCCCCGGGGTACGCAGTATTTT. This encodes CASSPPRGTQYF.

This rearrangement joins TRBV7-2 to TRBJ2-1, with 8 positions matching TRBD1. The J segment lost 6 bases and the V segment lost 5 bases, leaving 6 bases of the junction unmatched. CDR3 length: 14 amino acids. The germline gives CDR1 SGHTA, CDR2 FQGNSA. The CDR3 region has the DNA TGTGCCAGCAGCCCCGGGACAGGTCTCAATGAGCAGTTCTTC. This translates into CASSPGTGLNEQFF.

The chain joins TRBV4-1 to TRBJ2-3, with 13 bases lining up with TRBD2. Germline V gene sequence: CDR1 MGHRA, CDR2 YSYEKL. This CDR3 is 21 amino acids long. V lost 4 bases and J lost 4; bases outside the gene matches: 20. CDR3 in amino acids: CASSRTKPGLAGLEQSDTQYF. CDR3 DNA: TGCGCCAGCAGCCGAACTAAACCGGGACTAGCGGGATTGGAGCAATCAGATACGCAGTATTTT.